One T cell receptor (beta chain) is described in this entry. Its cognate antigen is unknown. A junction end diverges from the germline sequence, so it may reflect a read error. TCRdb independently ran MiXCR on the reads; one entry per CDR3 protein. The table shows 300,000 to 400,000 distinct CDR3 sequences, with 25% to 35% occurring only once. The sample is drawn from a study of T cell repertoires in cytomegalovirus infection. The overall study: Selected CMV epitopes included recently identified HLA-C-restricted ones as well as well-studied HLA-B-restricted ones. A matching HLA type, together with CMV infection, was signaled by public TCR beta signatures.

General study points: Dominating the ex vivo response were HLA-C-restricted CMV-specific TCR beta clonotypes. Carriers of CMV and the relevant HLA type were discriminated by public TCR beta frequency.

The germline CDR1 and CDR2 sequences are DFQATT and SNEGSKA (reference sequence). The CDR3 is made up of 11 amino acids. J is TRBJ1-5 and V is TRBV20-1; the D is unclear. The sample was cultured PBMCs, taken from culture after CMV antigen stimulation. The source is a human donor in good health (CMV status not recorded). Some clones in this sample may be carry-over from other donors' samples. In DNA, the CDR3 is TGCAGTGCTAGGGCCGGGGAGGGAATATCATTT. Its translation: CSARAGEGISF.